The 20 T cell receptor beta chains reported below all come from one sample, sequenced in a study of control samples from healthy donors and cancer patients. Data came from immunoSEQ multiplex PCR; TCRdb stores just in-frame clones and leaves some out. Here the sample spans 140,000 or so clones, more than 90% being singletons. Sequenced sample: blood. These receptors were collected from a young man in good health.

Here the CDR3 DNA reads TGTGCCAGCAGTCCTCTGACAGGGGGGAGGAGCACTGAAGCTTTCTTT. Protein sequence: CASSPLTGGRSTEAFF. V is TRBV28 and J is TRBJ1-1, with TRBD1 matching 9 bases. Germline CDR1 MDHEN, CDR2 SYDVKM. This CDR3 has 16 residues. V lost 5 bases and J lost 4; bases outside the gene matches: 11.

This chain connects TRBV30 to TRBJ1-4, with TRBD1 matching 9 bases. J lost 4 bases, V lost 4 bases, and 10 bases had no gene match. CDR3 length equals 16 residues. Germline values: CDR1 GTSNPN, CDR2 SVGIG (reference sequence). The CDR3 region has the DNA TGTGCCTGGACCAGAGGACAGGGGAAGATTAATGAAAAACTGTTTTTT. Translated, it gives CAWTRGQGKINEKLFF. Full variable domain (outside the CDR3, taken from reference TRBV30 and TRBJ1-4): SQTIHQWPATLVQPVGSPLSLECTVEGTSNPNLYWYRQAAGRGLQLLFYSVGIGQISSEVPQNLSASRPQDRQFILSSKKLLLSDSGFYLCAWTRGQGKINEKLFFGSGTQLSVL.

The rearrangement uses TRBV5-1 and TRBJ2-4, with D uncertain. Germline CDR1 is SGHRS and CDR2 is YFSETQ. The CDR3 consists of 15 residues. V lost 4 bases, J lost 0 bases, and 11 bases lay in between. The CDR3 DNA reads TGCGCCAGCAGCCCACCCCATGAAGCCAAAAACATTCAGTACTTC. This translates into CASSPPHEAKNIQYF.

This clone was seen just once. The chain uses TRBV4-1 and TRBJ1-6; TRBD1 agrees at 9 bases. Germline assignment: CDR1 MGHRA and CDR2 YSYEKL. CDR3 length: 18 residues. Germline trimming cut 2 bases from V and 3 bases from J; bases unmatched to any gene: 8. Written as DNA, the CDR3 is TGCGCCAGCAGCCAATCGGTCACAGGGGGCGACTATAATTCACCCCTCCACTTT. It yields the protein CASSQSVTGGDYNSPLHF.

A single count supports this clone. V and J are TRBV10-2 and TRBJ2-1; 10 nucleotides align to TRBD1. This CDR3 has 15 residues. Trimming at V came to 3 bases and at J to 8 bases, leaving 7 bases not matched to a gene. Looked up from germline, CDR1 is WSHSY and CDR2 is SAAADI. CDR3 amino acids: CASSEEDRGMDEQFF. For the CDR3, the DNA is TGCGCCAGCAGTGAAGAGGACAGGGGGATGGATGAGCAGTTCTTC.

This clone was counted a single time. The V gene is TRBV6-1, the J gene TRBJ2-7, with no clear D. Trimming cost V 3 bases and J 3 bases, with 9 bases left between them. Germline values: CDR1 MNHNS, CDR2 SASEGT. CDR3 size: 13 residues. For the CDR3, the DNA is TGTGCCAGCAGTGATCGACGGAGCTACGAGCAGTACTTC. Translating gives CASSDRRSYEQYF.

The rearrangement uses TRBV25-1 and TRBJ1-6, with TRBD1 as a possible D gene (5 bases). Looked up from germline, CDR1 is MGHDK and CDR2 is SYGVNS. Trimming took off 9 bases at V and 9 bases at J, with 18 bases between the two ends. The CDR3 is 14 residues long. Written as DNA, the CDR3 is TGTGCCAGTACACCCGGGGGTTTATTTTCACCCCTCCACTTT. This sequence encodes CASTPGGLFSPLHF.

Here the CDR3 reads CASSYLDSPLHF. For the CDR3, the DNA is TGTGCCAGCAGTTACTTGGATTCACCCCTCCACTTT. This rearrangement joins TRBV27 to TRBJ1-6; D is unresolved. The CDR3 spans 12 residues. The V and J ends lost 4 bases and 8 bases respectively, with 6 bases between them. The germline V gene has CDR1 MNHEY and CDR2 SMNVEV (reference sequence).

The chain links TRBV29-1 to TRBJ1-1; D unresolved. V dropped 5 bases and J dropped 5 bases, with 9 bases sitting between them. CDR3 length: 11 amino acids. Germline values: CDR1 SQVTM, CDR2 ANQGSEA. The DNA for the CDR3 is TGCAGCGTTTGGGGAATTACTGAAGCTTTCTTT. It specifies CSVWGITEAFF.

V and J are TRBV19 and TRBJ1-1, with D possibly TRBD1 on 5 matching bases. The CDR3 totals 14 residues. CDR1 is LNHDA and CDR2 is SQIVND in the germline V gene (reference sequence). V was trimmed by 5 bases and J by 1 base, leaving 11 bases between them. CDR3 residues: CASSAGSRNTEAFF. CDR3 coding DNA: TGTGCCAGTAGTGCAGGGTCTCGGAACACTGAAGCTTTCTTT.

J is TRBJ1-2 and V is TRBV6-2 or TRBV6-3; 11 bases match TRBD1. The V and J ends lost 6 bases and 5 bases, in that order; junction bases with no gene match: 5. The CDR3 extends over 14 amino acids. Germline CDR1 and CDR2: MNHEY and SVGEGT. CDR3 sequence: CASSPGTGGYGYTF. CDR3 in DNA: TGTGCCAGCAGCCCTGGGACAGGGGGATATGGCTACACCTTC.

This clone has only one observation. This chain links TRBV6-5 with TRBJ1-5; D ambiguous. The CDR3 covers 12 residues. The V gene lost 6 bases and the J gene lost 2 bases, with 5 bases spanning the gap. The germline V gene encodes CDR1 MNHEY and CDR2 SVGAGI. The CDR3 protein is CASRGGNQPQHF. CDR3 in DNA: TGTGCCAGCAGGGGCGGCAATCAGCCCCAGCATTTT.

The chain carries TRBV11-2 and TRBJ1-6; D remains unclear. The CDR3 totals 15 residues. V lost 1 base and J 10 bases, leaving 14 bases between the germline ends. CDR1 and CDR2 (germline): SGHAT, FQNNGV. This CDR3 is CASSLGVHSRSPLHF. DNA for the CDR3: TGTGCCAGCAGCTTAGGAGTACACTCCAGGTCACCCCTCCACTTT.

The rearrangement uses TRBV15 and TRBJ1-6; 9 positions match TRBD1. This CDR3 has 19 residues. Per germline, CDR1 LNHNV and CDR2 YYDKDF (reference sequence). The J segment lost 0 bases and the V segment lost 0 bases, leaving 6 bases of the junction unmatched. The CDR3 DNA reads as TGTGCCACCAGCAGAGATTACGGACAGGGGAGCTCCTATAATTCACCCCTCCACTTT. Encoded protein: CATSRDYGQGSSYNSPLHF.

DNA for the CDR3: TGTGCCAGCAACCCGGCCGGGGGAAACACCATATATTTT. As protein: CASNPAGGNTIYF. The chain has TRBV4-2 and TRBJ1-3; no clear D gene. CDR1 and CDR2 from the germline V gene are LGHNA and YNFKEQ. Between the trimmed V and J ends, which lost 7 bases and 4 bases, there was a span of 11 bases. The CDR3 runs 13 residues.

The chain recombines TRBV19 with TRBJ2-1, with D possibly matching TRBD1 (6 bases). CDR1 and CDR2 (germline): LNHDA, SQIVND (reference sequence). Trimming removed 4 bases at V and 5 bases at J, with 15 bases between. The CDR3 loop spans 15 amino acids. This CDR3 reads CASSRQGLRDNEQFF. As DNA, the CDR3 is TGTGCCAGTAGTAGGCAGGGGTTAAGGGACAATGAGCAGTTCTTC.

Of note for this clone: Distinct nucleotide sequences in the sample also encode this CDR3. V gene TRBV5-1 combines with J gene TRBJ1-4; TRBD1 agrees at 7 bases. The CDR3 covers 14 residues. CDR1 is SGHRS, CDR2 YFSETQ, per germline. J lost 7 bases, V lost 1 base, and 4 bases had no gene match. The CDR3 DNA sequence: TGCGCCAGCAGCTTGAGCAGGGGGGGTGAAAAACTGTTTTTT. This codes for CASSLSRGGEKLFF. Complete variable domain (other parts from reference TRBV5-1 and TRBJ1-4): KAGVTQTPRYLIKTRGQQVTLSCSPISGHRSVSWYQQTPGQGLQFLFEYFSETQRNKGNFPGRFSGRQFSNSRSEMNVSTLELGDSALYLCASSLSRGGEKLFFGSGTQLSVL.

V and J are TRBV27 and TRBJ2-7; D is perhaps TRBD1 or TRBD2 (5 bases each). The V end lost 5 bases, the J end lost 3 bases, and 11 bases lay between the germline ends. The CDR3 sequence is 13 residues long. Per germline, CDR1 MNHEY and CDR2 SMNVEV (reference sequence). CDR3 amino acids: CASSRGVHYEQYF. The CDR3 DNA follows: TGTGCCAGCAGTCGAGGGGTCCACTACGAGCAGTACTTC.

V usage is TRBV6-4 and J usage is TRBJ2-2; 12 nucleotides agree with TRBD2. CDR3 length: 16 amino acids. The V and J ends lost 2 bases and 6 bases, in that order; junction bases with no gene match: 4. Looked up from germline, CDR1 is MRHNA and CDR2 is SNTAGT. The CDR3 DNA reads TGTGCCAGCAGTGACGTACTAGCGGGGGGCCCCGGGGAGCTGTTTTTT. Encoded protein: CASSDVLAGGPGELFF.

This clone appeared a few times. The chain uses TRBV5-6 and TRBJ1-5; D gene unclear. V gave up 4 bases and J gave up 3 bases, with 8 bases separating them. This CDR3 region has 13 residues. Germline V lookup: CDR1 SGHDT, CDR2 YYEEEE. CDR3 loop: CASSRTHNQPQHF. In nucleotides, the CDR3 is TGTGCCAGCAGCCGAACCCACAATCAGCCCCAGCATTTT.